The T cell receptor beta chain under discussion was sequenced for a study of kidney transplant recipient with SARS-CoV-2 infection. Ends included, the CDR3 has 16 residues. MiXCR was run by TCRdb on the reads, yielding one entry per CDR3 protein. The profile shows 200,000 to 300,000 distinct CDR3 sequences, about 30% of them singletons. Comments on this clonotype: Given a much more abundant clone one base away, this may be a read error. Since no conserved phenylalanine or tryptophan closes the CDR3, a read error is the likely cause. No DNA is shown, since the ends of the CDR3 on it are uncertain; the CDR3 is the one TCRdb lists.

The starting material was a blood sample, obtained at baseline and on day 111 from a kidney transplant recipient. This sequence was found in a male patient between 25 and 40 years old who had COVID-19 and was a kidney transplant recipient. Some T cells may trace back to the graft donor. V is TRBV8-2 and J is TRBJ1-2. TRBV8-2 constitutes a pseudogene. The chain's CDR3 is CGSLKPDSRKTYGYTL.